The clone carrying this T cell receptor beta chain was observed a single time. The data stem from a study of control samples from healthy donors and cancer patients. V was shortened by 7 bases and J by 5 bases, with 21 bases between the two germline ends. The CDR3 runs 15 residues. Germline CDR1 and CDR2: MDHEN and SYDVKM. Produced via immunoSEQ multiplex PCR; TCRdb's table is partial and in-frame only. Here the sample spans around 94,000 clones, approximately 95% being singletons. The TCR originated in a young woman in good health. This chain uses TRBV28 with TRBJ2-7; D is possibly TRBD2 (7 bases). Sequenced material: blood. Here the CDR3 DNA reads TGTGCCAGCACAGAGTCTGAACCGGGGGGCGACGAGCAGTACTTC. Its protein product is CASTESEPGGDEQYF.